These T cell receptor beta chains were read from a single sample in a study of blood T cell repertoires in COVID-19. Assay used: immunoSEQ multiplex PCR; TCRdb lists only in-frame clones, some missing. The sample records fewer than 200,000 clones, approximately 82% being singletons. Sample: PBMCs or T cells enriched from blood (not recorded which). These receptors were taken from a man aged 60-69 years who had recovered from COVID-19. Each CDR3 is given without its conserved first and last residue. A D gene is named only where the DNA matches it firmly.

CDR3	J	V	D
ASSLAGGDYEQY	TRBJ2-7	TRBV7-2	TRBD2
ASRIGVTETQY	TRBJ2-5	TRBV5-1	.
AIQGYEKTEAF	TRBJ1-1	TRBV19	.
ASSALEGDTDTQY	TRBJ2-3	TRBV2	.
ASSLSGRASNQPQH	TRBJ1-5	TRBV28	.
ASKLANYGYT	TRBJ1-2	TRBV19	.
ASSELRQETQY	TRBJ2-5	TRBV2	.
AWSVRGKADTQY	TRBJ2-3	TRBV30	.
ASNPTGSNQPQH	TRBJ1-5	TRBV6-5	TRBD1
ASSLAGVLNTEAF	TRBJ1-1	TRBV5-1	.
ASSKLADPDTQY	TRBJ2-3	TRBV28	TRBD2
ASSTSGSEADTQY	TRBJ2-3	TRBV9	TRBD2
ASSTGTGYNQPQH	TRBJ1-5	TRBV19	TRBD1
ASSSSRGDVYEKLF	TRBJ1-4	TRBV27	TRBD1
ASTAGNEQY	TRBJ2-7	TRBV5-6	.
ASSLGPEGNQPQH	TRBJ1-5	TRBV5-4	.
ASSLVTSGRANQKGTQY	TRBJ2-5	TRBV5-4	TRBD2
ASQPVAGDRNGYT	TRBJ1-2	TRBV30	.